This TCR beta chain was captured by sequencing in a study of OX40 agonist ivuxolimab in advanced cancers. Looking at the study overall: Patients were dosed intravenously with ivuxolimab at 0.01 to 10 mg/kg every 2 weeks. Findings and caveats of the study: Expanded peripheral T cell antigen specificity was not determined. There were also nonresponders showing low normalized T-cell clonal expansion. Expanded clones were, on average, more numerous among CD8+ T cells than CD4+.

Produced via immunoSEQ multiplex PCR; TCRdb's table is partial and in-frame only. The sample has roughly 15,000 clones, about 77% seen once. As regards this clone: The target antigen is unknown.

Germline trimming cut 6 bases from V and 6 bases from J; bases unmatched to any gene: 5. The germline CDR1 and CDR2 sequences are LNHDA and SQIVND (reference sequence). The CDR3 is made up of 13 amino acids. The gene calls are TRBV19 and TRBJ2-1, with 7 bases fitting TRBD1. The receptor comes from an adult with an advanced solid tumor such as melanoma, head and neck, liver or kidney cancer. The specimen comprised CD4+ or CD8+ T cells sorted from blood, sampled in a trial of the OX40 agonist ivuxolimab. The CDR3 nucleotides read TGTGCCAGTAGCCTTCAGGGGGTCAATGAGCAGTTCTTC. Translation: CASSLQGVNEQFF. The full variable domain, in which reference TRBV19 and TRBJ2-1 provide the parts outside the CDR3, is DGGITQSPKYLFRKEGQNVTLSCEQNLNHDAMYWYRQDPGQGLRLIYYSQIVNDFQKGDIAEGYSVSREKKESFPLTVTSAQKNPTAFYLCASSLQGVNEQFFGPGTRLTVL.